This T cell receptor beta chain comes out of a study of response to subunit inactivated influenza vaccine. This clonotype was picked up a small number of times. MiXCR, applied by TCRdb to the RT-PCR reads, yields one record per CDR3 protein. The table includes 500,000 or so distinct CDR3 sequences, approximately 9.9% detected once. The germline V gene has CDR1 SEHNR and CDR2 FQNEAQ (reference sequence). This CDR3 contains 13 residues. The ends were cut back, 4 bases at V and 2 bases at J, with 7 bases in the middle. This clonotype was sampled from a man aged 45-65 years who received an inactivated influenza vaccine. This specimen consisted of PBMCs from blood, obtained roughly 6 weeks after vaccination. The rearrangement links TRBV7-9 to TRBJ2-3, with D maybe TRBD2 (5 bases). Here the CDR3 reads CASSSLATDTQYF. The CDR3 DNA follows: TGTGCCAGCAGCTCGCTAGCCACAGATACGCAGTATTTT.